A single sample gave rise to the 20 T cell receptor beta chains below, sequenced in a study of cytomegalovirus exposure and HLA in healthy donors. PCR primers comprised 60 Vbeta and 13 Jbeta primers. Assay used: immunoSEQ multiplex PCR; TCRdb lists only in-frame clones, some missing. The sample has under 130,000 clones, 50% to 70% seen once; the top ten hold around 3.9%. The sequenced material came from PBMCs. The receptors were sampled from a man aged 30 to 45 in good health and CMV-seropositive.

This chain connects TRBV29-1 to TRBJ2-5; D perhaps matches TRBD2 (5 bases). The DNA matches TRBJ2-7 better at its end, which makes the J call doubtful. CDR3 length equals 13 residues. Germline V gene data show CDR1 as SQVTM and CDR2 as ANQGSEA. In nucleotides, the CDR3 is TGCAGCGTAAGAGCGGTCGAAGGGTACGAGCAGTACTTC. Translation: CSVRAVEGYEQYF.

J is TRBJ2-7 and V is TRBV6-6; 7 bases map to TRBD2. With V trimmed by 5 bases and J by 3 bases, 13 bases remained unmatched. The germline V gene encodes CDR1 MNHNY and CDR2 SVGAGI (reference sequence). The CDR3 is made up of 16 amino acids. The CDR3 coding sequence is TGTGCCAGCAGTCAGAACGAGCGGGGAAGGATCTACGAGCAGTACTTC. It specifies CASSQNERGRIYEQYF.

Only a few counts were recorded for this clone. The chain links TRBV6-1 to TRBJ2-2; TRBD1 might be the D (5 bases). CDR1 MNHNS and CDR2 SASEGT come from the germline V gene. V lost 2 bases to trimming and J lost 4 bases, with 14 bases between them. The CDR3 loop spans 16 amino acids. CDR3 nucleotides: TGTGCCAGCAGTGAATTGGCCAGGGTGTTCACCGGGGAGCTGTTTTTT. It is translated as CASSELARVFTGELFF.

This sequence joins TRBV7-9 and TRBJ2-7, with 8 bases fitting TRBD2. Losses at the gene ends were 5 bases for V and 5 bases for J; bases not matched to a gene: 11. The CDR3 sequence is 15 residues long. The germline V gene encodes CDR1 SEHNR and CDR2 FQNEAQ (reference sequence). Here the CDR3 reads CASSRLAGQRNEQYF. The CDR3 DNA reads as TGTGCCAGCAGCCGCCTAGCGGGCCAAAGGAACGAGCAGTACTTC.

The chain recombines TRBV11-2 with TRBJ2-7, with a possible D match to TRBD1 (5 bases). The CDR3 is 12 residues long. V lost 1 base and J lost 5, with 6 bases in between. Germline V gives CDR1 SGHAT, CDR2 FQNNGV. CDR3 loop: CASSLAGNEQYF. The CDR3 nucleotides read TGTGCCAGCAGCTTAGCAGGGAACGAGCAGTACTTC.

The chain joins TRBV19 to TRBJ1-1; D uncertain. The CDR3 runs 13 residues. Germline V CDR1 and CDR2: LNHDA, SQIVND (reference sequence). With 5 bases removed from V and 0 bases from J, the gap between germline ends came to 7 bases. The CDR3 DNA follows: TGTGCCAGTAGTGCCCACATGAACACTGAAGCTTTCTTT. Its translation: CASSAHMNTEAFF.

CDR3 amino acids: CASSLQGGPPYEQYF. The CDR3 DNA reads TGTGCCAGCAGCTTGCAGGGGGGCCCACCCTACGAGCAGTACTTC. The chain is built from TRBV5-6 and TRBJ2-7, with D maybe TRBD1 (7 bases). Per the germline V gene, CDR1 is SGHDT and CDR2 is YYEEEE. The CDR3 is made up of 15 amino acids. V was trimmed by 1 base and J by 2 bases, leaving 13 bases between them.

This clone was recorded a few times. The chain employs TRBV11-2 and TRBJ2-7; tentatively, D is TRBD2 (6 bases). The germline CDR1 and CDR2 sequences are SGHAT and FQNNGV. The CDR3 is made up of 15 amino acids. Trimming took off 0 bases at V and 3 bases at J, with 12 bases between the two ends. The CDR3 coding sequence is TGTGCCAGCAGCTTAGATGCGGGAAGGGGCTACGAGCAGTACTTC. It is translated as CASSLDAGRGYEQYF.

The gene calls are TRBV4-1 and TRBJ2-7; TRBD2 might be the D (5 bases). There are 14 residues in the CDR3. Between the trimmed V and J ends, which lost 3 bases and 1 base, there was a span of 10 bases. The V gene's germline CDR1 is MGHRA and CDR2 YSYEKL. CDR3: CASSQEADSYEQYF. The CDR3 DNA is TGCGCCAGCAGCCAGGAGGCGGATTCCTACGAGCAGTACTTC.

The V call is TRBV11-2, the J call TRBJ2-5; D is ambiguous. This CDR3 is 11 amino acids long. The V and J ends lost 1 base and 6 bases respectively, with 3 bases between them. Germline CDR1 is SGHAT and CDR2 is FQNNGV. In DNA form, the CDR3 reads TGTGCCAGCAGCTTAGCTCAGACCCAGTACTTC. Translation: CASSLAQTQYF.

This chain joins TRBV7-9 and TRBJ1-3; 7 bases map to TRBD1. The CDR3 sequence is 13 residues long. Germline trimming cut 5 bases from V and 9 bases from J; bases unmatched to any gene: 7. Germline-derived CDR1 and CDR2 are SEHNR and FQNEAQ (reference sequence). This CDR3 reads CASSARDSGTIYF. CDR3 bases: TGTGCCAGCAGCGCTAGGGACAGCGGCACCATATATTTT.

V and J are TRBV4-1 and TRBJ2-1; 10 bases align to TRBD2. V dropped 0 bases and J dropped 5; count of bases not matched to a gene: 13. This CDR3 is 19 amino acids long. The germline V gene encodes CDR1 MGHRA and CDR2 YSYEKL. CDR3 residues: CASSQDPTSGAPRDNEQFF. The DNA of the CDR3 is TGCGCCAGCAGCCAAGATCCCACTAGCGGGGCACCTCGCGACAATGAGCAGTTCTTC.

The chain carries TRBV7-9 and TRBJ1-5; the D is unclear. Germline-derived CDR1 and CDR2 are SEHNR and FQNEAQ (reference sequence). This CDR3 has 13 amino acids. V was clipped by 4 bases and J by 0 bases, with 4 bases between them. The CDR3 sequence is CASSYSSNQPQHF. The CDR3 bases are TGTGCCAGCAGCTACAGTAGCAATCAGCCCCAGCATTTT.

The CDR3 bases are TGTGCCAGCAGCTTACAAGGTGGGGGAGGGCAGCCCCAGCATTTT. Translated, it gives CASSLQGGGGQPQHF. This chain joins TRBV13 and TRBJ1-5; perhaps TRBD1 as D (5 bases). This CDR3 region has 15 residues. Germline V gives CDR1 PRHDT, CDR2 FYEKMQ (reference sequence). V gave up 2 bases and J gave up 7 bases, with 15 bases separating them.

In its sample, this clone was seen a few times. The rearrangement uses TRBV27 and TRBJ1-2; D unresolved. V was trimmed by 2 bases and J by 5 bases, leaving 9 bases between them. The germline gives CDR1 MNHEY, CDR2 SMNVEV (reference sequence). The CDR3 consists of 13 residues. CDR3 residues: CASSLEGTYGYTF. The CDR3 DNA sequence: TGTGCCAGCAGTTTAGAGGGAACGTATGGCTACACCTTC.

The rearrangement joins TRBV27 to TRBJ1-1, with no clear D. Trimming removed 3 bases from V and 5 bases from J, with 10 bases in between. The V gene's germline CDR1 is MNHEY and CDR2 SMNVEV (reference sequence). The CDR3 contains 13 residues. The CDR3 protein is CASSFGSRTEAFF. DNA of the CDR3: TGTGCCAGCAGTTTCGGGTCCAGAACTGAAGCTTTCTTT.

This clone turned up a few times. J is TRBJ2-7 and V is TRBV19, with TRBD1 identical over 9 bases. The CDR3 runs to 13 residues. CDR1 is LNHDA and CDR2 is SQIVND in the germline V gene (reference sequence). Trimming removed 3 bases from V and 6 bases from J; junction bases left unmatched: 3. CDR3 protein: CASSMGTGTEQYF. CDR3 in DNA: TGTGCCAGTAGTATGGGGACAGGGACCGAGCAGTACTTC.

The chain combines TRBV15 with TRBJ2-7, with 12 bases identical to TRBD1. J was trimmed by 3 bases and V by 5 bases; bases with no gene match: 5. Germline-derived CDR1 and CDR2 are LNHNV and YYDKDF (reference sequence). This CDR3 has 15 residues. CDR3 loop: CATSEGQGAVYEQYF. The CDR3, as DNA: TGTGCCACCAGCGAGGGACAGGGGGCAGTCTACGAGCAGTACTTC.

A note on this clone: Relative to the germline gene, one junction end is altered; a read error may explain this. The chain uses TRBV28 and TRBJ1-6; TRBD1 aligns across 8 bases. CDR3 length: 14 residues. CDR1 is MDHEN, CDR2 SYDVKM, per germline. Here the CDR3 reads CASSYFSTGTGALF. The CDR3 DNA reads TGTGCCAGCAGCTACTTCTCTACCGGGACAGGCGCCCTCTTT.

This chain uses TRBV4-2 with TRBJ1-5, with unresolved D. Germline CDR1 LGHNA, CDR2 YNFKEQ. V was cut by 3 bases and J by 3 bases, with 18 bases left in between. CDR3 length: 17 amino acids. The DNA of the CDR3 is TGTGCCAGCAGCCAGGCCCGCGGGCTTGGGCACAATCAGCCCCAGCATTTT. It codes for CASSQARGLGHNQPQHF.